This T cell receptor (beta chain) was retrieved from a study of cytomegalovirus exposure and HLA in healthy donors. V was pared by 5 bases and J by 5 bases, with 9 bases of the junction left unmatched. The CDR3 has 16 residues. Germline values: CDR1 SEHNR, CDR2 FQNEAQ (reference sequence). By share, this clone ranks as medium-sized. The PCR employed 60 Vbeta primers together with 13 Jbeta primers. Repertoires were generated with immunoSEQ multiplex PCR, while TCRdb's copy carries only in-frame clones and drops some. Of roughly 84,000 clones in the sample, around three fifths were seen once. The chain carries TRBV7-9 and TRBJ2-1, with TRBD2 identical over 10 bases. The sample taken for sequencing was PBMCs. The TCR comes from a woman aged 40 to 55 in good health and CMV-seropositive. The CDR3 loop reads CASSQLAGVMHNEQFF. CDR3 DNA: TGTGCCAGCAGCCAGCTAGCGGGAGTTATGCACAATGAGCAGTTCTTC.